These 3 T cell receptor beta chains originate from one sample sequenced in a study of memory CD4+ T cells and cytomegalovirus serostatus. The method was immunoSEQ multiplex PCR; TCRdb's version includes in-frame clones alone and lacks a portion of them. The sample comprises around 54,000 clones, 70% to 85% of which are singletons, and over 2% rests with the top ten. Single viable CD3+CD4+CD8-CD45RO+ cells were sorted as the memory CD4+ T cells. The sequencing input was memory CD4+ T cells from blood. Receptors originate from an adult in good health and CMV-seropositive.

The chain recombines TRBV4-2 with TRBJ2-7; 10 positions match TRBD2. Germline V lookup: CDR1 LGHNA, CDR2 YNFKEQ. Trimming cost V 5 bases and J 6 bases; bases outside gene matches: 7. This CDR3 contains 14 residues. The CDR3 spells CASSEGLAETEQYF. The CDR3 DNA follows: TGTGCCAGCAGCGAAGGACTAGCGGAGACCGAGCAGTACTTC.

This rearrangement joins TRBV2 to TRBJ1-1; D gene uncertain. The germline gives CDR1 SNHLY, CDR2 FYNNEI. V lost 5 bases, J lost 6 bases, and 16 bases lay in between. CDR3 length: 14 amino acids. The DNA of the CDR3 is TGTGCCAGCAGTAGAGGTCTCCTGGTACCTGAAGCTTTCTTT. This sequence encodes CASSRGLLVPEAFF.

The chain carries TRBV28 and TRBJ2-1; TRBD1 might be the D (5 bases). The CDR3 length is 14 residues. Germline V CDR1 and CDR2: MDHEN, SYDVKM. Trimming removed 6 bases from V and 2 bases from J, with 11 bases in between. The CDR3 coding sequence is TGTGCCAGCAGGGCCCCGACAGCCTACAATGAGCAGTTCTTC. It codes for CASRAPTAYNEQFF.